This TCR beta chain was profiled in a study of neurological immune-mediated disorders. The CDR3 is 12 amino acids. From germline, CDR1 is MNHEY and CDR2 SVGAGI. The V gene lost 6 bases and the J gene lost 5 bases, with 10 bases spanning the gap. This clonotype was observed at least ten times. Its antigen remains unknown. Broader study findings: None of the CDR3 amino acid sequences found in expanded clones was shared across subjects. This suggests that the TCR-beta repertoires were private in all groups.

Synthesis of cDNA used 5'RACE (with 10-nucleotide random UMIs). Every sequencing run gave over 190 million TCR-beta sequences, taken from 15-18 subjects. TCRdb re-derived calls from the 5' RACE reads in MiXCR, one entry per CDR3 protein. The table has about 38,000 distinct CDR3 sequences, roughly 5% seen once. Input was about a million sorted T cells, either CD4+ or CD8+. The source is a man aged 18-30 years in good health. V and J are TRBV6-5 and TRBJ1-1; TRBD1 is a possible D gene (6 bases). The material sequenced was CD4+ T cells from blood. CDR3 sequence: CASSLQGTEAFF. CDR3 nucleotides: TGTGCCAGCAGCTTACAGGGTACTGAAGCTTTCTTT.